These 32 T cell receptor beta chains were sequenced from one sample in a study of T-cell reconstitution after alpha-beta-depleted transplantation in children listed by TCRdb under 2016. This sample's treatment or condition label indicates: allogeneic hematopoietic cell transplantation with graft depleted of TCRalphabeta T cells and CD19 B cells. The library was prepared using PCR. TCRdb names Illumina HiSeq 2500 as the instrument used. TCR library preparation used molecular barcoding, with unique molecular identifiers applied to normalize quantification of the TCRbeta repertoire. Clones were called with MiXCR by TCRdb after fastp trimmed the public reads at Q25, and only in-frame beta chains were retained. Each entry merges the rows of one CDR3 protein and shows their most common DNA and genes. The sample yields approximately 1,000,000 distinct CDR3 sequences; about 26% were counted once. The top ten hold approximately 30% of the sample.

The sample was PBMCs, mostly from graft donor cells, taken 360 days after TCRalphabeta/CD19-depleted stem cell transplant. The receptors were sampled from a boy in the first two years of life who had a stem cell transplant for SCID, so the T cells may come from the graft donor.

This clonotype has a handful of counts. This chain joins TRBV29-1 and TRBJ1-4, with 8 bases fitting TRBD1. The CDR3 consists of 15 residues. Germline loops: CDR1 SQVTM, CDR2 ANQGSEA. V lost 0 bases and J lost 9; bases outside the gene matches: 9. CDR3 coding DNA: TGCAGCGTTGAAGAGACCGGGACAGGCTCTAAAAAACTGTTTTTT. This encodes CSVEETGTGSKKLFF.

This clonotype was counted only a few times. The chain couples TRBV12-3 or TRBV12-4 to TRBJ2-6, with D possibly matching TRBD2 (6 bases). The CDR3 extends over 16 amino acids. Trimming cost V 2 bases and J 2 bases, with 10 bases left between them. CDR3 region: CASSLRRLAGANVLTF. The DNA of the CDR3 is TGTGCCAGCAGTTTACGCCGACTAGCTGGGGCCAACGTCCTGACTTTC.

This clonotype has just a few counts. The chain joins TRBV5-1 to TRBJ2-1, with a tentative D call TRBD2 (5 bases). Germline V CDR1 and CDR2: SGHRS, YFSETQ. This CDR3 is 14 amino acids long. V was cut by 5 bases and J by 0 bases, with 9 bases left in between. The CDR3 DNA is TGCGCCAGCAGTGGCGGGTACTCCTACAATGAGCAGTTCTTC. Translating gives CASSGGYSYNEQFF.

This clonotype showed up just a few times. The CDR3 DNA sequence: TGCGCCAGCAGCTTACTCAGGGAAAGGGACGAGCAGTACTTC. It codes for CASSLLRERDEQYF. The V call is TRBV5-1, the J call TRBJ2-7; TRBD1 might be the D (5 bases). Trimming took 2 bases from V and 5 from J, leaving 14 bases between them. Germline CDR1 is SGHRS and CDR2 is YFSETQ. The CDR3 totals 14 residues. The entire variable domain, with the rest obtained from reference TRBV5-1 and TRBJ2-7, is as follows: KAGVTQTPRYLIKTRGQQVTLSCSPISGHRSVSWYQQTPGQGLQFLFEYFSETQRNKGNFPGRFSGRQFSNSRSEMNVSTLELGDSALYLCASSLLRERDEQYFGPGTRLTVT.

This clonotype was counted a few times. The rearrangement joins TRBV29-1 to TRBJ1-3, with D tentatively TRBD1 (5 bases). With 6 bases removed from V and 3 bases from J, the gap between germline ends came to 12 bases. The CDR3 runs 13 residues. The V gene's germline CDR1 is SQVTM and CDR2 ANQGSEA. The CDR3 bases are TGCAGCGTCGAACAGGCGCTTGGAAACACCATATATTTT. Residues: CSVEQALGNTIYF.

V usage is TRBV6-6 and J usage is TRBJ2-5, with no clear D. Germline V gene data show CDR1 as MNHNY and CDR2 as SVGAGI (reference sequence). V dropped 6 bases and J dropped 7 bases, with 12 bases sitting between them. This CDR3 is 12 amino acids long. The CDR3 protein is CASSPSWGTQYF. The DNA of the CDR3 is TGTGCCAGCAGCCCCTCTTGGGGGACCCAGTACTTC.

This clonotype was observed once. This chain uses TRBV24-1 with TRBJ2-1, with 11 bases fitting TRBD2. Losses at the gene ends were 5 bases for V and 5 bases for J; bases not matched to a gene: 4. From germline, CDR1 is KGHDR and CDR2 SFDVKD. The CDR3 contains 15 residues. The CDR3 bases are TGTGCCACCAGTGCCCCTAGCGGGGGGAACAATGAGCAGTTCTTC. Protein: CATSAPSGGNNEQFF.

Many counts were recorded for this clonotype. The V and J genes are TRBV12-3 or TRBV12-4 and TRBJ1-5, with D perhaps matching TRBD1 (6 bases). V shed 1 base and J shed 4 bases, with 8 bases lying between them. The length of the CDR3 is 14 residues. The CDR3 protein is CASSLGQVNQPQHF. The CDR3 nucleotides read TGTGCCAGCAGTTTAGGACAGGTTAATCAGCCCCAGCATTTT.

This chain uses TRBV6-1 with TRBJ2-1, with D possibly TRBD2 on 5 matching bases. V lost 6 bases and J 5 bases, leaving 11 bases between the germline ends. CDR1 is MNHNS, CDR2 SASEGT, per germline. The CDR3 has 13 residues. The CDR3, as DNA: TGTGCCAGCAGGAGGGAGCCTGACAATGAGCAGTTCTTC. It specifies CASRREPDNEQFF.

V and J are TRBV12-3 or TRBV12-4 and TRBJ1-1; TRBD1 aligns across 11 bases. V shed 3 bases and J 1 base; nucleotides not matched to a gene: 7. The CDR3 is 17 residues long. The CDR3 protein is CASSFPDRGRGNTEAFF. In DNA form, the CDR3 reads TGTGCCAGCAGTTTCCCGGACAGGGGGCGCGGGAACACTGAAGCTTTCTTT.

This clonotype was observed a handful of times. Written as DNA, the CDR3 is TGTGCCAGCAGTGACGTCCGGTTTACTGAAGCTTTCTTT. Its protein is CASSDVRFTEAFF. J is TRBJ1-1 and V is TRBV2; no reliable D call. Germline CDR1 reads SNHLY; CDR2 reads FYNNEI. Between the trimmed V and J ends, which lost 3 bases and 5 bases, there was a span of 10 bases. The CDR3 is made up of 13 amino acids.

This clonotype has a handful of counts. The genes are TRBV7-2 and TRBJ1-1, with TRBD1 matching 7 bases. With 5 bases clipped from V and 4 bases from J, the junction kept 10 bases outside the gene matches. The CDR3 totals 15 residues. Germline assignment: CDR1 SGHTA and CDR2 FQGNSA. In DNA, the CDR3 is TGTGCCAGCAGCCCTCAGGGGGTTCCGAGCACTGAAGCTTTCTTT. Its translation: CASSPQGVPSTEAFF.

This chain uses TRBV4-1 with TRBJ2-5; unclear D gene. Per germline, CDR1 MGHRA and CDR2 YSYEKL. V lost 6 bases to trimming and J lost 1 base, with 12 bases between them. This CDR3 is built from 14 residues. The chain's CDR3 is CASSYDASQETQYF. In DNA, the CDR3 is TGCGCCAGCAGTTACGACGCGTCCCAAGAGACCCAGTACTTC.

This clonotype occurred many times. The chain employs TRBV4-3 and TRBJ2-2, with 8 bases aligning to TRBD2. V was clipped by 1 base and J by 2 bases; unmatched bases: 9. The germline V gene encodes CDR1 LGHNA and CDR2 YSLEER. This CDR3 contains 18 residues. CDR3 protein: CASSQGRVLAANTGELFF. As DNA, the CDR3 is TGCGCCAGCAGCCAAGGCAGGGTACTAGCGGCTAACACCGGGGAGCTGTTTTTT.

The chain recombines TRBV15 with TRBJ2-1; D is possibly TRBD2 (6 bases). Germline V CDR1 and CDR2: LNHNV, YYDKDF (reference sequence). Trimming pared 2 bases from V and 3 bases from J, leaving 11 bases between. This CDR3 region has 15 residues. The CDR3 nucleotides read TGTGCCACCAGCAGATCATACGGGGGCTACAATGAGCAGTTCTTC. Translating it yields CATSRSYGGYNEQFF.

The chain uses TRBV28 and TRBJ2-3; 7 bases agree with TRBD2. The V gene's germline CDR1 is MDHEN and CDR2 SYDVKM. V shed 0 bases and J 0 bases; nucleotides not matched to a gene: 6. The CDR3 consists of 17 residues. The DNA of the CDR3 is TGTGCCAGCAGTTTATGGGGGGGGAGCGGGAGCACAGATACGCAGTATTTT. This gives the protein CASSLWGGSGSTDTQYF.

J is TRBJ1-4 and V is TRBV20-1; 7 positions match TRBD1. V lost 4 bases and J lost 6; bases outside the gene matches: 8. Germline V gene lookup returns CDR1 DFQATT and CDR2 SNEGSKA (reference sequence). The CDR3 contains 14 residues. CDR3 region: CSATPRGSHEKLFF. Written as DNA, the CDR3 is TGCAGTGCTACCCCCAGGGGGTCGCATGAAAAACTGTTTTTT.

The CDR3 loop is CSARSGEGGQPQHF. The CDR3 nucleotides read TGCAGTGCTAGAAGCGGGGAGGGGGGTCAGCCCCAGCATTTT. The chain recombines TRBV20-1 with TRBJ1-5, with D perhaps TRBD1 (6 bases). Germline V CDR1 and CDR2: DFQATT, SNEGSKA (reference sequence). The CDR3 length is 14 residues. Trimming pared 2 bases from V and 6 bases from J, leaving 14 bases between.

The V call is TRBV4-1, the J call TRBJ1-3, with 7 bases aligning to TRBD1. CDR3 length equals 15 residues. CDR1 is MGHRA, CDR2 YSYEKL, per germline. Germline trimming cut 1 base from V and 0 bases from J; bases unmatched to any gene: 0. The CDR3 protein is CASSQGQGSGNTIYF. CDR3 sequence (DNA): TGCGCCAGCAGCCAAGGACAGGGCTCTGGAAACACCATATATTTT.

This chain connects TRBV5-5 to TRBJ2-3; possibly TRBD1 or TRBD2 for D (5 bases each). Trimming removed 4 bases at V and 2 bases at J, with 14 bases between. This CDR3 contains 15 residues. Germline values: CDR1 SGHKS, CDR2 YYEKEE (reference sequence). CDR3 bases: TGTGCCAGCAGCCGACCAACGGGACCCACAGATACGCAGTATTTT. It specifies CASSRPTGPTDTQYF.

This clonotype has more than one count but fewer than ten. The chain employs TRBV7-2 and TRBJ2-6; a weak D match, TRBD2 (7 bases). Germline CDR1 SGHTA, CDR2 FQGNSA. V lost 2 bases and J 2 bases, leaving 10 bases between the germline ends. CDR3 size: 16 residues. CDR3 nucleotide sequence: TGTGCCAGCAGCTTAAGGGGGAGGGCTGGGGCCAACGTCCTGACTTTC. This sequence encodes CASSLRGRAGANVLTF. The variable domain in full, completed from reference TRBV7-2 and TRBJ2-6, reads GAGVSQSPSNKVTEKGKDVELRCDPISGHTALYWYRQSLGQGLEFLIYFQGNSAPDKSGLPSDRFSAERTGGSVSTLTIQRTQQEDSAVYLCASSLRGRAGANVLTFGAGSRLTVL.

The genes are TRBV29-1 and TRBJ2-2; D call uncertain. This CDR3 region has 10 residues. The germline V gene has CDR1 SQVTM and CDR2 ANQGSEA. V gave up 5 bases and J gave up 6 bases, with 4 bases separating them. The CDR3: CSVQAGELFF. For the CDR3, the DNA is TGCAGCGTTCAGGCCGGGGAGCTGTTTTTT.

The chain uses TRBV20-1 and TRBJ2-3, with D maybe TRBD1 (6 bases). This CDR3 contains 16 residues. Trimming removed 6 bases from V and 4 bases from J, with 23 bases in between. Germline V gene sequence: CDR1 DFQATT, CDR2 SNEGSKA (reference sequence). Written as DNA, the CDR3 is TGCAGTGCGGGGGCAGGGTGGGGGCGGCCATCAGATACGCAGTATTTT. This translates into CSAGAGWGRPSDTQYF.

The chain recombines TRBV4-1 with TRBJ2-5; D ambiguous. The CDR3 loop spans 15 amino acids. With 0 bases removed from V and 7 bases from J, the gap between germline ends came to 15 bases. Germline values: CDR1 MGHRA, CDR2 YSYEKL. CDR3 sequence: CASSQEGSRLRTQYF. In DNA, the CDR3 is TGCGCCAGCAGCCAAGAGGGTAGCAGGCTGCGGACCCAGTACTTC.

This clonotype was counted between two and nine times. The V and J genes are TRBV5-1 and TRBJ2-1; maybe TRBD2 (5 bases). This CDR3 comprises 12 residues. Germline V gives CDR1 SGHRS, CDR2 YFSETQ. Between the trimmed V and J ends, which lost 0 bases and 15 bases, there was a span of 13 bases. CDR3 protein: CASSLVGLVSFF. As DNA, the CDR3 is TGCGCCAGCAGCTTGGTTGGACTTGTGTCGTTCTTC.

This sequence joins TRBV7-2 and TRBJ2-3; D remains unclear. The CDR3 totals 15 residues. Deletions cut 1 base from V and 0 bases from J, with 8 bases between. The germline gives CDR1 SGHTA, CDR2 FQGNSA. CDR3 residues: CASSLGRPSTDTQYF. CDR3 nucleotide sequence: TGTGCCAGCAGCTTAGGGCGACCTAGCACAGATACGCAGTATTTT.

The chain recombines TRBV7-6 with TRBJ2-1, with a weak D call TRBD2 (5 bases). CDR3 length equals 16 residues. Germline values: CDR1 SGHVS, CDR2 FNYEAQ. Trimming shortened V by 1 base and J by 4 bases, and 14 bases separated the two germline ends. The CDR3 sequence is CASSLGAASGYNEQFF. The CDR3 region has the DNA TGTGCCAGCAGCTTAGGCGCAGCCTCGGGGTACAATGAGCAGTTCTTC.

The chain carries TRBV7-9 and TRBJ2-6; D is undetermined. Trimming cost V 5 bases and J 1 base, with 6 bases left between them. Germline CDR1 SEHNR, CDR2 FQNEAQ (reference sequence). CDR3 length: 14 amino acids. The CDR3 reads CASSHTSGANVLTF. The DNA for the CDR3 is TGTGCCAGCAGCCACACTTCTGGGGCCAACGTCCTGACTTTC.

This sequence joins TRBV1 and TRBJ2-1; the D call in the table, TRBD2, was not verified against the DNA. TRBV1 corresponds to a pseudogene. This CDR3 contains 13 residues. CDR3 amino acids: CTSSHERGGEQFF. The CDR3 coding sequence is TGCACCAGCAGCCATGAGCGGGGTGGTGAGCAGTTCTTC.

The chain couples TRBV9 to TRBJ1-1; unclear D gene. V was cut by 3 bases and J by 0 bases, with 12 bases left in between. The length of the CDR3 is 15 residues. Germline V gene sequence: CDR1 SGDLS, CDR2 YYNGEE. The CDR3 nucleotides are TGTGCCAGCAGCGCCGTAGGAGAACTGAACACTGAAGCTTTCTTT. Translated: CASSAVGELNTEAFF.

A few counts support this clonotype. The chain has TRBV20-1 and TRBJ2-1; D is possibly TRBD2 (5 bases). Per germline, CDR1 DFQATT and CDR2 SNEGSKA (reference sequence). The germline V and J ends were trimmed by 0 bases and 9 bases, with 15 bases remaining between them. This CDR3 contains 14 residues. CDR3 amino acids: CSARDGLAYGEQFF. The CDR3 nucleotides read TGCAGTGCTAGAGATGGACTGGCGTACGGTGAGCAGTTCTTC.

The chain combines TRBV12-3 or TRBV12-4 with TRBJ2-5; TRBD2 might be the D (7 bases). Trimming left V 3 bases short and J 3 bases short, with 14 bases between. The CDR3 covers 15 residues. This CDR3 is CASSFGRGAEETQYF. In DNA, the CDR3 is TGTGCCAGCAGTTTTGGTCGGGGGGCGGAAGAGACCCAGTACTTC.